The present TCR beta chain was sequenced within a study of glioma-infiltrating T cells after dendritic cell vaccination. In the study overall: Treatment, given 2003 to 2012, was autologous tumor lysate-pulsed dendritic cell vaccination.

The CDR3 totals 18 residues. The V gene's germline CDR1 is SQVTM and CDR2 ANQGSEA. V was trimmed by 4 bases and J by 0 bases, leaving 19 bases between them. Assay: immunoSEQ multiplex PCR; the TCRdb copy retains only in-frame clones and omits some. The sample lists tens of thousands of clones; around 84% were seen once. The time point: after dendritic cell vaccination, including at tumor progression/relapse. Selection required adequate fresh-frozen tumor tissue plus more than two years' survival data. This clone has a single count. The receptor's source is a human donor with glioblastoma. This chain uses TRBV29-1 with TRBJ2-6; TRBD2 is a possible D gene (5 bases). This sample comprised blood, obtained after dendritic cell vaccination. The DNA for the CDR3 is TGCAGCGTTGGAGGGCCCGCAGGTGACCGCTCTGGGGCCAACGTCCTGACTTTC. Amino acid sequence: CSVGGPAGDRSGANVLTF.